What follows is one T cell receptor beta chain and its context. The data are from a study of neoadjuvant anti-PD-1 for oral cavity cancer. The data were produced by immunoSEQ multiplex PCR, yet TCRdb's version contains in-frame clones alone and is incomplete. The sample includes 55,000 to 75,000 clones, approximately 87% seen only once; the top ten take around 2.6%. Stated time point: after neoadjuvant nivolumab, at surgical resection. CDR1 is MGHRA, CDR2 YSYEKL, per germline. This CDR3 has 13 amino acids. The V and J ends lost 4 bases and 8 bases respectively, with 11 bases between them. The material sequenced was PBMCs, taken after nivolumab (anti-PD-1) treatment. This TCR came from a person aged 40-85 years with oral cavity squamous cell carcinoma. This chain links TRBV4-1 with TRBJ1-4; D is unresolved. CDR3 nucleotide sequence: TGCGCCAGCAGCCTCCTGGCCGGGGAAAAACTGTTTTTT. It yields the protein CASSLLAGEKLFF.